The entry below describes one TCR beta chain. Its antigen is undetermined. PCR primers comprised 60 Vbeta and 13 Jbeta primers. This table comes from immunoSEQ multiplex PCR, and its TCRdb copy is limited to in-frame clones, with some not included. This sample has more than 150,000 clones, with 80% to 85% found just once. The data belong to a study of cytomegalovirus exposure and HLA in healthy donors. General study findings and limits: In a later analysis, TCR association rates varied by HLA locus: DRB1 most, HLA-C fewest. In an earlier analysis, about 87% or about 30%: the productive usage of most TCR beta V segments.

Germline V gives CDR1 SGHRS, CDR2 YFSETQ. This CDR3 has 16 amino acids. V was shortened by 2 bases and J by 4 bases, with 15 bases between the two germline ends. This sequence joins TRBV5-1 and TRBJ2-2; tentatively, D is TRBD2 (7 bases). Material: PBMCs. The sequence was obtained from a woman aged 18 to 35 in good health and CMV-seropositive. CDR3 residues: CASSFPAGEGTGELFF. The CDR3 nucleotides are TGCGCCAGCAGCTTTCCGGCAGGGGAGGGCACCGGGGAGCTGTTTTTT.